This T cell receptor beta chain was identified in a study of blood T cell repertoires in COVID-19. Study-level information: Samples came from the United States, Italy and Spain, spanning acute and convalescent COVID-19. Sources were T cells, B-cell-depleted T cells, or PBMCs; the material itself was cDNA or gDNA.

Trimming at V came to 6 bases and at J to 4 bases, leaving 5 bases not matched to a gene. Germline CDR1 and CDR2: LGHDT and YNNKEL (reference sequence). The CDR3 loop spans 13 amino acids. In the original workflow: Counts of nucleated cells, estimated from reference gene primer amplification, were obtained. Using immunoSEQ multiplex PCR, the repertoire was profiled, and TCRdb retains in-frame clones only, with some absent. V and J calls plus clone size are reproduced from that table; the DNA served to infer D and trimming. The table includes around 94,000 clones, over 80% detected once. The source material was peripheral blood. The clonotype comes from a man in his forties or fifties with acute or convalescent COVID-19. This rearrangement joins TRBV3-1 (or the pseudogene TRBV3-2) to TRBJ2-5; TRBD1 matches 7 bases. The CDR3 loop is CASSYPGGETQYF. CDR3 nucleotide sequence: TGTGCCAGCAGTTATCCAGGGGGAGAGACCCAGTACTTC.